This TCR beta chain is drawn from a study of blood T cell repertoires in COVID-19. The V gene end was trimmed by 6 bases and the J gene end by 5 bases; junction bases not matched to a gene: 10. CDR1 is SGHDT, CDR2 YYEEEE, per germline. The CDR3 runs 14 residues. Original processing methods: Counts of nucleated cells, estimated from reference gene primer amplification, were obtained. Clones were read by immunoSEQ multiplex PCR, and TCRdb kept only the in-frame ones, dropping some. The V and J calls and clone size are taken from that table; D and trimming were inferred from the DNA. The profile shows around 620,000 clones, 90% of them singletons.

The chain has TRBV5-6 and TRBJ2-7; 8 nucleotides agree with TRBD2. The sequenced material came from peripheral blood. The clonotype comes from a woman aged 18 to 35 with acute or convalescent COVID-19. CDR3 region: CASTRRGGRNEQYF. The CDR3 DNA reads as TGTGCCAGCACCCGCCGCGGGGGGAGGAACGAGCAGTACTTC.